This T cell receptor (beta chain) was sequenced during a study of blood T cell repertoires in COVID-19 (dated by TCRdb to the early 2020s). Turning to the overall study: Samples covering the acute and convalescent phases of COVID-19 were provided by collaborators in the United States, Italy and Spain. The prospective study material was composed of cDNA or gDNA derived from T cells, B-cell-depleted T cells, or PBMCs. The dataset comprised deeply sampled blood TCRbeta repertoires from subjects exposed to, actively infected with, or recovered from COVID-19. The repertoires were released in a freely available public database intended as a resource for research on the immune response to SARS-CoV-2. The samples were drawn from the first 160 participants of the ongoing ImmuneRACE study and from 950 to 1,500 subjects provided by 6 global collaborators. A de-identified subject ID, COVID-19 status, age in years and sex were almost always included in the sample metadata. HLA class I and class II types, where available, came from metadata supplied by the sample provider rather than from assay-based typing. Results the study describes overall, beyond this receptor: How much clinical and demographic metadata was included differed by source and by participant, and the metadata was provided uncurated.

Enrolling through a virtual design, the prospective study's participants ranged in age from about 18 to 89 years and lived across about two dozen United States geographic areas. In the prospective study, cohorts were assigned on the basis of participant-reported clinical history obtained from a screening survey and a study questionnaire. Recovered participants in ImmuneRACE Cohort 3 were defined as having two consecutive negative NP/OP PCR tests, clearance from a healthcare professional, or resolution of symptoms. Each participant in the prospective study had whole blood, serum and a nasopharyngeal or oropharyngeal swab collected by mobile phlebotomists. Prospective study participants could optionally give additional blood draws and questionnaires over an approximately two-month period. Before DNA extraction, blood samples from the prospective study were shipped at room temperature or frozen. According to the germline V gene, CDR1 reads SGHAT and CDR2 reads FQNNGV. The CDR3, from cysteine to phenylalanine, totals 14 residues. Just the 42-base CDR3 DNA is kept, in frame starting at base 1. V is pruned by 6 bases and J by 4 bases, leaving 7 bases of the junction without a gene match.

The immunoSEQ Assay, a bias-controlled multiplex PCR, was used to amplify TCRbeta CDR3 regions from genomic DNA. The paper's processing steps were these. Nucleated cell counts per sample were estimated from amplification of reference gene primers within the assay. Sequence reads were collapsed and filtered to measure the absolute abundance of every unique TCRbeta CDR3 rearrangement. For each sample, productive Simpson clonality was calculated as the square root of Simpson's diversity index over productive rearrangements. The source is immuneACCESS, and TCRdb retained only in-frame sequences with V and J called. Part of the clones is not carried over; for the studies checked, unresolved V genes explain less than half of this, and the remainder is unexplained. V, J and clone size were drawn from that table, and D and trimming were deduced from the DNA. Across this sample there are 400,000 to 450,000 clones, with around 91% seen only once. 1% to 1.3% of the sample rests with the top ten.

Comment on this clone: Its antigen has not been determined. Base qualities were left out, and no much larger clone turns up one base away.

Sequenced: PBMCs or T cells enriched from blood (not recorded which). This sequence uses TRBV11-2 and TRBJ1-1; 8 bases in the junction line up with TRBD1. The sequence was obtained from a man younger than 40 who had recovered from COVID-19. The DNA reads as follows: TGTGCCAGCAGTTTGACAGGGGACGGCACTGAAGCTTTCTTT. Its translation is CASSLTGDGTEAFF.